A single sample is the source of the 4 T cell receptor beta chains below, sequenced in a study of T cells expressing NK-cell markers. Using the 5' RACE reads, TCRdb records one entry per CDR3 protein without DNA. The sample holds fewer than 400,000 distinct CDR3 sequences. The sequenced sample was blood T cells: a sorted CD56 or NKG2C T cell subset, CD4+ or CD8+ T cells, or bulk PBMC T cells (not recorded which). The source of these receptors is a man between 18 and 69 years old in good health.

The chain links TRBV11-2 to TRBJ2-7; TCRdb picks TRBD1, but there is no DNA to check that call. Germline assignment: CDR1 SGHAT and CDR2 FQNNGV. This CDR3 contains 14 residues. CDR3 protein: CASSTNRVSYEQYF.

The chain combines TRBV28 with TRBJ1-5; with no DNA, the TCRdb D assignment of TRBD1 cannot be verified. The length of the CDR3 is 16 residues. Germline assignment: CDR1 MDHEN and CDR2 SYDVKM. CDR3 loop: CASSPGQVWSNQPQHF.

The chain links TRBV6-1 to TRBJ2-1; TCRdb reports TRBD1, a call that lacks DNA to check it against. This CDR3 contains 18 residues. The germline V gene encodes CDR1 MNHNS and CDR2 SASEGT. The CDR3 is CASSPKNPRVNPVAWQFF.

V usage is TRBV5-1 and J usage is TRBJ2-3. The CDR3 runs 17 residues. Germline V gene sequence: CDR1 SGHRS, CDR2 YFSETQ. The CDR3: CASSSGKHQRFTDTQYF.